The 27 T cell receptor beta chains below come from one sample, sequenced in a study of shared clonotypes between healthy human individuals. The data were produced by immunoSEQ multiplex PCR, yet TCRdb's version contains in-frame clones alone and is incomplete. The sample holds approximately 620,000 clones, more than 95% seen once. The sample taken for sequencing was naive CD4+ T cells sorted from blood. Subset given: CD45RA+ positively selected. These receptors originate from a woman in her thirties in good health.

The chain carries TRBV5-1 and TRBJ2-1; possibly TRBD1 or TRBD2 for D (6 bases each). Germline CDR1 is SGHRS and CDR2 is YFSETQ. Deletions cut 0 bases from V and 4 bases from J, with 11 bases between. The CDR3 extends over 15 amino acids. CDR3 residues: CASSLAQGTYNEQFF. The CDR3 DNA follows: TGCGCCAGCAGCTTGGCTCAGGGGACTTACAATGAGCAGTTCTTC.

This clone came up once. The rearrangement links TRBV27 to TRBJ1-2; 8 bases map to TRBD1. With V trimmed by 10 bases and J by 4 bases, 5 bases remained unmatched. The length of the CDR3 is 12 residues. Germline CDR1 MNHEY, CDR2 SMNVEV (reference sequence). The CDR3 sequence: CANPQGAYGYTF. CDR3 coding DNA: TGTGCCAATCCCCAGGGGGCCTATGGCTACACCTTC.

The chain recombines TRBV27 with TRBJ2-2; D possibly corresponds to TRBD2 (7 bases). The CDR3 is 16 residues long. Germline CDR1 MNHEY, CDR2 SMNVEV (reference sequence). V was shortened by 3 bases and J by 3 bases, with 14 bases between the two germline ends. The CDR3 region has the DNA TGTGCCAGCAGTTTTCGGGGGGCTTGGGACACCGGGGAGCTGTTTTTT. It encodes CASSFRGAWDTGELFF.

The rearrangement uses TRBV6-1 and TRBJ2-3; a possible D gene is TRBD2 (6 bases). Trimming stripped 2 bases from V and 2 bases from J, with 11 bases between. Germline V CDR1 and CDR2: MNHNS, SASEGT. The CDR3 contains 15 residues. CDR3 sequence reads: CASSEMAGSTDTQYF. As DNA, the CDR3 is TGTGCCAGCAGTGAAATGGCGGGATCCACAGATACGCAGTATTTT.

This clone is a singleton in its sample. The V call is TRBV5-1, the J call TRBJ2-2; no clear D. Germline-derived CDR1 and CDR2 are SGHRS and YFSETQ. Trimming cost V 8 bases and J 4 bases, with 12 bases left between them. The CDR3 extends over 13 amino acids. CDR3 amino acids: CASSSDFTGELFF. CDR3 nucleotides: TGCGCCAGTTCAAGTGACTTCACCGGGGAGCTGTTTTTT.

Concerning this clone itself: Distinct nucleotide sequences in the sample also encode this CDR3. This chain uses TRBV27 with TRBJ1-5; TRBD1 might be the D (5 bases). The CDR3 sequence is 14 residues long. Trimming took 3 bases from V and 4 from J, leaving 10 bases between them. Germline CDR1 MNHEY, CDR2 SMNVEV (reference sequence). The CDR3 is CASSLRGSNQPQHF. CDR3 DNA: TGTGCCAGCAGTTTGAGGGGCTCAAATCAGCCCCAGCATTTT.

The chain combines TRBV19 with TRBJ2-5; 7 bases match TRBD1. The DNA end is more similar to TRBJ2-7, so the J call may be wrong. The germline CDR1 and CDR2 sequences are LNHDA and SQIVND (reference sequence). This CDR3 is built from 13 residues. CDR3 bases: TGTGCCAGTAGTCGGGACAGAACGGGCGAGCAGTACTTC. Its translation: CASSRDRTGEQYF.

The gene calls are TRBV25-1 and TRBJ2-3, with D perhaps TRBD1 (6 bases). Trimming took off 7 bases at V and 4 bases at J, with 12 bases between the two ends. The germline V gene encodes CDR1 MGHDK and CDR2 SYGVNS. This CDR3 contains 13 residues. CDR3 residues: CASISGVSDTQYF. The DNA of the CDR3 is TGTGCCAGCATTTCAGGGGTTTCAGATACGCAGTATTTT.

V and J are TRBV4-1 and TRBJ2-2, with D perhaps TRBD1 or TRBD2 (5 bases each). Germline values: CDR1 MGHRA, CDR2 YSYEKL. V lost 0 bases to trimming and J lost 7 bases, with 12 bases between them. The CDR3 totals 15 residues. The CDR3 reads CASSQDEGRNGELFF. CDR3 coding DNA: TGCGCCAGCAGCCAAGATGAGGGACGGAACGGGGAGCTGTTTTTT.

As concerns this clone: The sample carries other DNA sequences with the same CDR3. CDR3 loop: CASSGLAGYNEQFF. CDR3 sequence (DNA): TGTGCCAGCAGTGGACTAGCGGGATACAATGAGCAGTTCTTC. The chain combines TRBV6-1 with TRBJ2-1; the match to TRBD2 covers 11 bases. V lost 4 bases, J lost 4 bases, and 0 bases stayed unmatched. This CDR3 is built from 14 residues. Germline assignment: CDR1 MNHNS and CDR2 SASEGT.

V and J are TRBV5-1 and TRBJ2-3; 7 nucleotides match TRBD2. The V gene end was trimmed by 6 bases and the J gene end by 3 bases; junction bases not matched to a gene: 7. This CDR3 has 14 amino acids. Germline CDR1 is SGHRS and CDR2 is YFSETQ. CDR3 amino acids: CASNRGEGTDTQYF. The CDR3 region has the DNA TGCGCCAGCAATCGGGGGGAAGGAACAGATACGCAGTATTTT.

The V gene is TRBV4-1, the J gene TRBJ2-5; D uncertain. The end of the DNA fits TRBJ2-7 better, so the J call may be wrong. CDR1 and CDR2 (germline): MGHRA, YSYEKL. This CDR3 comprises 17 residues. The CDR3 here is CASSQDPTRRSSYEQYF. CDR3 coding DNA: TGCGCCAGCAGCCAAGATCCGACACGAAGGAGCTCCTACGAGCAGTACTTC.

V is TRBV7-6 and J is TRBJ2-7; unclear D gene. This CDR3 has 12 amino acids. Trimming left V 4 bases short and J 6 bases short, with 10 bases between. Germline loops: CDR1 SGHVS, CDR2 FNYEAQ. The CDR3 bases are TGTGCCAGCAGCTCCGTCAGCTCCGAGCAGTACTTC. This sequence encodes CASSSVSSEQYF.

This clone was counted once. The rearrangement joins TRBV28 to TRBJ2-1, with D unclear. With 3 bases removed from V and 8 bases from J, the gap between germline ends came to 11 bases. CDR1 and CDR2 from the germline V gene are MDHEN and SYDVKM. The CDR3 is 13 amino acids. CDR3 coding DNA: TGTGCCAGCAGTTTGACTGGAGACCATGAGCAGTTCTTC. Protein product: CASSLTGDHEQFF.

The chain employs TRBV30 and TRBJ1-2; 7 bases are a match to TRBD1. The V gene end was trimmed by 7 bases and the J gene end by 0 bases; junction bases not matched to a gene: 5. Germline-derived CDR1 and CDR2 are GTSNPN and SVGIG (reference sequence). This CDR3 region has 13 residues. CDR3 bases: TGTGCCTCAACAGGGGTTCCTAACTATGGCTACACCTTC. It specifies CASTGVPNYGYTF.

V is TRBV19 and J is TRBJ2-1; 8 nucleotides align to TRBD2. Per germline, CDR1 LNHDA and CDR2 SQIVND (reference sequence). V lost 6 bases and J lost 6; bases outside the gene matches: 10. This CDR3 contains 15 residues. The CDR3 DNA sequence: TGTGCCAGTAGGGGATTAGCGGGATTCCCCAATGAGCAGTTCTTC. This codes for CASRGLAGFPNEQFF.

The V call is TRBV7-2, the J call TRBJ2-5; 7 bases are shared with TRBD1. V shed 6 bases, J shed 5 bases, and the junction held 6 bases outside the gene matches. Germline V gene lookup returns CDR1 SGHTA and CDR2 FQGNSA. CDR3 length equals 13 residues. The CDR3 sequence: CASRLTGWETQYF. The CDR3 DNA is TGTGCCAGCAGGTTGACAGGGTGGGAGACCCAGTACTTC.

The V gene is TRBV18, the J gene TRBJ2-2; no reliable D call. Trimming pared 3 bases from V and 1 base from J, leaving 12 bases between. CDR3 length equals 16 residues. Germline assignment: CDR1 KGHSH and CDR2 LQKENI. CDR3 residues: CASSPPAQVNTGELFF. Written as DNA, the CDR3 is TGTGCCAGCTCACCCCCGGCGCAGGTGAACACCGGGGAGCTGTTTTTT.

The rearrangement links TRBV10-3 to TRBJ2-7, with D tentatively TRBD1 (5 bases). Trimming shortened V by 3 bases and J by 2 bases, and 11 bases separated the two germline ends. The germline gives CDR1 ENHRY, CDR2 SYGVKD. This CDR3 comprises 14 residues. The CDR3 reads CAISDTGATYEQYF. CDR3 nucleotides: TGTGCCATCAGTGATACAGGTGCGACCTACGAGCAGTACTTC.

The rearrangement joins TRBV27 to TRBJ1-4; possible D gene TRBD1, 6 bases. Trimming stripped 3 bases from V and 0 bases from J, with 20 bases between. Per germline, CDR1 MNHEY and CDR2 SMNVEV (reference sequence). The length of the CDR3 is 19 residues. For the CDR3, the DNA is TGTGCCAGCAGTTTTTGGGGGCCGGTGGTGGGGTCAACTAATGAAAAACTGTTTTTT. Translating gives CASSFWGPVVGSTNEKLFF.

This sequence joins TRBV4-1 and TRBJ2-3; 7 positions match TRBD1. The V gene end was trimmed by 7 bases and the J gene end by 1 base; junction bases not matched to a gene: 11. Germline V gene sequence: CDR1 MGHRA, CDR2 YSYEKL. The CDR3 sequence is 16 residues long. The CDR3, as DNA: TGCGCCAGCAAGGTAACAGGGGATGAGGGCACAGATACGCAGTATTTT. This codes for CASKVTGDEGTDTQYF.

V is TRBV19 and J is TRBJ2-5, with 8 bases that match TRBD1. The germline CDR1 and CDR2 sequences are LNHDA and SQIVND (reference sequence). V shed 5 bases and J 5 bases; nucleotides not matched to a gene: 7. CDR3 length equals 14 residues. The DNA of the CDR3 is TGTGCCAGTAGTTTCCAGGGGGCGTGGGAGACCCAGTACTTC. Its protein product is CASSFQGAWETQYF.

This clone appeared once. This rearrangement joins TRBV18 to TRBJ2-7; 8 bases align to TRBD1. Germline CDR1 KGHSH, CDR2 LQKENI. CDR3 length: 14 amino acids. V lost 6 bases to trimming and J lost 2 bases; unmatched junction nucleotides: 6. CDR3 residues: CASSRGQGTYEQYF. In nucleotides, the CDR3 is TGTGCCAGCTCTCGCGGACAGGGAACCTACGAGCAGTACTTC.

The chain links TRBV10-3 to TRBJ2-1, with TRBD2 matching over 10 bases. J was trimmed by 5 bases and V by 8 bases; bases with no gene match: 9. The CDR3 is 15 amino acids. Germline V CDR1 and CDR2: ENHRY, SYGVKD. Here the CDR3 reads CAISPLAGENNEQFF. CDR3 nucleotide sequence: TGTGCCATCTCGCCCCTAGCGGGGGAAAACAATGAGCAGTTCTTC.

V usage is TRBV27 and J usage is TRBJ2-7; possibly TRBD1 or TRBD2 for D (6 bases each). This CDR3 has 18 residues. Trimming pared 2 bases from V and 2 bases from J, leaving 22 bases between. Germline-derived CDR1 and CDR2 are MNHEY and SMNVEV (reference sequence). CDR3 DNA sequence: TGTGCCAGCAGTTTAAGGGGGGACCCGTTGGGAGTTGCCTACGAGCAGTACTTC. Protein sequence: CASSLRGDPLGVAYEQYF.

The chain couples TRBV5-1 to TRBJ2-3, with D possibly matching TRBD1 (6 bases). Germline values: CDR1 SGHRS, CDR2 YFSETQ. Deletions cut 2 bases from V and 0 bases from J, with 10 bases between. The length of the CDR3 is 15 residues. The CDR3 DNA sequence: TGCGCCAGCAGCTTCGGGACAACTAGCACAGATACGCAGTATTTT. It encodes CASSFGTTSTDTQYF.

The genes are TRBV29-1 and TRBJ2-1; weak D call: TRBD2 (7 bases). Germline lookup yields CDR1 SQVTM and CDR2 ANQGSEA. The CDR3 extends over 11 amino acids. CDR3 sequence reads: CTIGGGSEQFF. The CDR3 coding sequence is TGCACCATAGGGGGGGGGAGTGAGCAGTTCTTC.